These T cell receptor beta chains were read from a single sample in a study of blood T cells in healthy people across ages. TCRdb recomputed calls from the 5' RACE reads with MiXCR, one row per CDR3 protein. The sample records 1.5 million to 2 million distinct CDR3 sequences, roughly 30% being singletons. The sequenced material came from blood. These receptors came from a woman in her twenties or thirties in good health. CDR3s include the opening cysteine and the closing phenylalanine or tryptophan. A D gene is named only where the DNA matches it firmly. Expanded clones get a size class; other rows say once, few or many, or leave the size out.

V gene,D gene,J gene,clone size,CDR3 DNA,CDR3 protein
TRBV15,TRBD2,TRBJ2-3,NA,TGTGCCACCAGCAGAGAGGCCGGGAGGGCCGTAACAGAGACGCAGTATTTT,CATSREAGRAVTETQYF
TRBV20-1,TRBD2,TRBJ2-1,many,TGCAGTGCTAGTGGGAGGGCCGGTTGGAATGAGCAGTTCTTC,CSASGRAGWNEQFF
TRBV4-1,NA,TRBJ1-5,NA,TGCGCCAGCAGCCTAACGGGGCAGGGAGGCAATCAGCCCCAGCATTTT,CASSLTGQGGNQPQHF
TRBV3-1,NA,TRBJ2-7,NA,TGTGCCAGCAGCTTAAGCCCCGTTGTCTCCTACGAGCAGTACTTC,CASSLSPVVSYEQYF
TRBV30,NA,TRBJ2-7,NA,TGTGCCTGGAGTATTTACCGGAGCTCCTACGAGCAGTACTTC,CAWSIYRSSYEQYF
TRBV7-2,TRBD1,TRBJ2-1,NA,TGTGCCAGCAGCTACCCCCGGACAGGGTGGTACGAGCAGTTCTTC,CASSYPRTGWYEQFF
TRBV7-9,NA,TRBJ1-5,once,TGTGCCAGCAGCTTAGCCGCTCCGGGACAACGGAATCAGCCCCAGCATTTT,CASSLAAPGQRNQPQHF
TRBV7-2,NA,TRBJ2-3,few,TGTGCCAGCAGCCCTCAATCAGTCAGCACAGATACGCAGTATTTT,CASSPQSVSTDTQYF
TRBV10-3,TRBD1,TRBJ2-7,many,TGTGCCATCAGTGACCCGAACAGGGGCCTGGACTACGAGCAGTACTTC,CAISDPNRGLDYEQYF
TRBV6-2/TRBV6-3,NA,TRBJ2-7,NA,TGTGCCAGCAGTTACTCGAAGTCCGGGTTCTTGTTCGAGCAGTACTTC,CASSYSKSGFLFEQYF
TRBV6-5,TRBD2,TRBJ2-7,NA,TGTGCCAGCAGTCAAGGGACTAAAATCCCCTACGAGCAGTACTTC,CASSQGTKIPYEQYF
TRBV5-1,TRBD2,TRBJ2-7,NA,TGCGCCAGCAGCTCCGGGGCACTAGCGGGGGGGCTCGAGCAGTACTTC,CASSSGALAGGLEQYF
TRBV7-9,NA,TRBJ2-1,NA,TGTGCCAGCAGCTTAGCGGACCGGACTGAGCAGTTCTTC,CASSLADRTEQFF
TRBV12-3/TRBV12-4,NA,TRBJ2-6,NA,TGTGCCAGCAGTTTGTGGGGGGTGGACGGGGCCAACGTCCTGACTTTC,CASSLWGVDGANVLTF
TRBV5-6,NA,TRBJ2-1,few,TGTGCCAGCAGCTTGGTTGACGGACAGCCTGTGGTGGGACCCGGTAATGAGCAGTTCTTC,CASSLVDGQPVVGPGNEQFF
TRBV20-1,NA,TRBJ1-2,once,TGCAGTGCTAGACCGGGAGATGGGGGCTACACCTTC,CSARPGDGGYTF
TRBV2,NA,TRBJ1-1,NA,TGTGCCAGCAGTGAAATCCAGCGGGCTGAAGCTTTCTTT,CASSEIQRAEAFF
TRBV25-1,NA,TRBJ1-4,NA,TGTGCCCTGCTTGGGCGTTATGCAACTAATGAAAAACTGTTTTTT,CALLGRYATNEKLFF
TRBV3-1,NA,TRBJ1-1,NA,TGTGCCAGCAGCCAAGATGGGGGGAGGGGAGCTTTCTTT,CASSQDGGRGAFF
TRBV20-1,TRBD2,TRBJ2-1,NA,TGCAGTGCTAGAGAGCTAGCGGGGGGCGGGTATGAGCAGTTCTTC,CSARELAGGGYEQFF
TRBV29-1,NA,TRBJ1-2,NA,TGCAGCGTTGGGGCCTTAGGGATAGGGCCAAATGGCTACGCCTTC,CSVGALGIGPNGYAF
TRBV7-2,TRBD1,TRBJ1-2,many,TGTGCCAGCAGCTCCAGGGACAGAGTCTATGGCTACACCTTC,CASSSRDRVYGYTF
TRBV7-9,TRBD2,TRBJ2-5,many,TGTGCCAGCAGCTTAGTAGCGGGGGGATCTCAAGAGACCCAGTACTTC,CASSLVAGGSQETQYF
TRBV20-1,NA,TRBJ1-1,few,TGCAGTGCTAGGATCTCGGACATCATGAACACTGAAGCTTTCTTT,CSARISDIMNTEAFF
TRBV28,NA,TRBJ2-5,NA,TGTGCCAGCAGTGCTAGTGGGGTTGTCGAGACCCAGTACTTC,CASSASGVVETQYF
TRBV4-1,NA,TRBJ2-4,NA,TGCGCCAGCAGCCAAGTAGGGGGAAGAGCCAAAAACATTCAGTACTTC,CASSQVGGRAKNIQYF
TRBV5-6,NA,TRBJ2-3,NA,TGTGCCAGCAGCTTGGAAGGGATAGGCACAGATACGCAGTATTTT,CASSLEGIGTDTQYF
TRBV14,TRBD2,TRBJ2-7,once,TGTGCCAGCAGCCGCCAAAGGACTAGCGGGGACCTTCAGTACTTC,CASSRQRTSGDLQYF
TRBV18,NA,TRBJ2-5,NA,TGTGCCAGCTCACCAGGGGCAACTGAGGAGACCCAGTACTTC,CASSPGATEETQYF
TRBV28,NA,TRBJ1-2,few,TGTGCCAGCAGGAGGGAGCTTTCCCCCTATGGCTACACCTTC,CASRRELSPYGYTF
TRBV7-8,NA,TRBJ2-7,NA,TGTGCCAGCACTGAGTCCGGGAGTTTGGCCCAGTACTTC,CASTESGSLAQYF
TRBV24-1,NA,TRBJ2-7,few,TGTGCCACCAGTTGGGCCGGGAGTGTGAATGTTGGATACGAGCAGTACTTC,CATSWAGSVNVGYEQYF
TRBV7-2,NA,TRBJ2-7,NA,TGTGCCAGCAGCTTTGACGGCCCTCCGCTAGGGTACGAGCAGTACTTC,CASSFDGPPLGYEQYF
TRBV7-9,TRBD1,TRBJ2-5,NA,TGTGCCAGCAGCTTAGCGGACAGGAAAGAGACCCAGTACTTC,CASSLADRKETQYF
TRBV7-6,NA,TRBJ1-5,NA,TGTGCCAGCAGCCAACAGGAAAATCAGCCCCAGCATTTT,CASSQQENQPQHF
TRBV28,TRBD2,TRBJ2-3,few,TGTGCCAGCAGTTTTTGGTATAGCGGGGGGCGCACAGATACGCAGTATTTT,CASSFWYSGGRTDTQYF
TRBV12-3/TRBV12-4,NA,TRBJ2-3,once,TGTGCCAGCAGTTTGAGGAGCGCAGATACGCAGTATTTT,CASSLRSADTQYF
TRBV20-1,TRBD1,TRBJ2-7,few,TGCAGTGCTAGAAGCAGGGGGCGGTTGAACGAGCAGTACTTC,CSARSRGRLNEQYF
TRBV2,TRBD1,TRBJ1-1,few,TGTGCCAGCAGTCCAAATGGGAGGATACAGGGGCCTGAAGCTTTCTTT,CASSPNGRIQGPEAFF
TRBV3-1,TRBD1,TRBJ1-1,NA,TGTGCCAGCAGGCCCAGGGGGCTGGGCACTGAAGCTTTCTTT,CASRPRGLGTEAFF
TRBV10-3,NA,TRBJ2-1,many,TGTGCCATCAGTGTGAAGGGGGACTCCTACAATGAGCAGTTCTTC,CAISVKGDSYNEQFF
TRBV4-2,TRBD2,TRBJ2-3,few,TGTGCCAGCAGCCAAGAGCCGCATAGCGGGAGCACAGATACGCAGTATTTT,CASSQEPHSGSTDTQYF
TRBV28,TRBD2,TRBJ2-4,NA,TGTGCCAGCAGTCCCCATGCGGGGGGCAGAAACATTCAGTACTTC,CASSPHAGGRNIQYF
TRBV20-1,NA,TRBJ1-2,few,TGCAGTGCCAGATCCAGTACTAACTATGGCTACACCTTC,CSARSSTNYGYTF
TRBV2,TRBD2,TRBJ2-2,NA,TGTGCCAGCAGTGATAAGACTAGCGTGCCGCAAGGGGAGCTGTTTTTT,CASSDKTSVPQGELFF
TRBV6-1,TRBD1,TRBJ1-1,NA,TGTGCCAGCAGAGACAGGGGAGTGTTAACTGAAGCTTTCTTT,CASRDRGVLTEAFF
TRBV6-5,NA,TRBJ2-3,NA,TGTGCCAGCAGCCAGGGAAACCGAGATACGCAGTATTTT,CASSQGNRDTQYF
TRBV7-9,NA,TRBJ2-5,NA,TGTGCCAGCAGCTGCTGGGACACCGGGGAGACCCAGTACTTC,CASSCWDTGETQYF
TRBV7-2,TRBD1,TRBJ1-2,few,TGTGCCAGCAGCCCCATATCCGGGACAGGGATTGGCTACACCTTC,CASSPISGTGIGYTF
TRBV5-1,TRBD1,TRBJ1-2,NA,TGCGCCAGCGGCTTGGACGGACAGGGAATTCCCTATGGCTACACCTTC,CASGLDGQGIPYGYTF
TRBV6-5,TRBD2,TRBJ2-1,NA,TGTGCCAGCAGTATTAGCGGGGGGGAACTTAATGAGCAGTTCTTC,CASSISGGELNEQFF
TRBV20-1,TRBD1,TRBJ1-2,NA,TGCAGTGCTCATATCCGACAGGGTGGCGGCTATGGCTGCATCTTC,CSAHIRQGGGYGCIF